Each of the 21 T cell receptor beta chains below was sequenced from the same sample in a study of T cell clonality in common variable immunodeficiency (dated by TCRdb to about 2015). Preparation of the library involved the immunoSEQ multiplex PCR assay. TCRdb obtained this table from immuneACCESS and retained in-frame rearrangements with V and J assigned. These tables miss some clones; where compared with another copy, unresolved V genes account for less than half of the shortfall, and the remainder is unexplained. With some 38,000 clones recorded, this sample contains no clone counted only once. Roughly 3% of the sample goes to the ten largest clones. Sequenced: peripheral blood mononuclear cells. The receptors were gathered from a person between 18 and 75 years old in good health.

This clone was seen many times. The CDR3 is cut off 3 residues early in the read; its end comes from the germline J gene. This chain uses TRBV5-1 with TRBJ1-2; D may be TRBD1 (6 bases). Trimming removed 0 bases from V and 4 bases from J, with 16 bases in between. Germline V lookup: CDR1 SGHRS, CDR2 YFSETQ. The CDR3 is 16 residues long. The sequenced CDR3 bases are TGCGCCAGCAGCTTGGAGACAGCAGGGGACGGCTATGGC. Residues: CASSLETAGDGYG. In full, the CDR3 is CASSLETAGDGYGYTF.

This clone has a count of ten or more. The read ends 3 residues shy of where the CDR3 ends; the end is completed using the germline J gene. The chain employs TRBV7-8 and TRBJ2-7; 9 bases map to TRBD1. V lost 5 bases and J lost 6; bases outside the gene matches: 11. The CDR3 runs 15 residues. Germline V gene data show CDR1 as SGHVS and CDR2 as FQNEAQ. This chain's CDR3 is CASSGGGQGNREQYF. The sequenced CDR3 bases are TGTGCCAGCAGCGGGGGGGGACAGGGAAATCGCGAG.

With respect to this clone: The read falls 3 residues short of the CDR3 end, and the missing part is taken from the germline J gene. The rearrangement joins TRBV19 to TRBJ1-1; D uncertain. CDR1 LNHDA and CDR2 SQIVND come from the germline V gene (reference sequence). The CDR3 loop spans 17 amino acids. The V end lost 5 bases, the J end lost 5 bases, and 24 bases lay between the germline ends. CDR3 DNA, as far as it was read: TGTGCCAGTAGTTCGGCGGGTAGGGTTACTGGTGGTACTGAA. Its translation is CASSSAGRVTGGTE. Given in full, the CDR3 is CASSSAGRVTGGTEAFF.

This clone was seen many times. The read finishes 3 residues shy of the CDR3 end, and the germline J gene is used to complete it. The V and J genes are TRBV19 and TRBJ2-1, with 9 bases lining up with TRBD1. Trimming at V came to 7 bases and at J to 5 bases, leaving 6 bases not matched to a gene. CDR1 is LNHDA, CDR2 SQIVND, per germline (reference sequence). The CDR3 totals 14 residues. The DNA read from the CDR3 is TGTGCCAGTATGGGACAGGGCAAGAACAATGAG. This codes for CASMGQGKNNE. The full CDR3 is CASMGQGKNNEQFF.

This clone has ten or more counts. The read comes to an end 3 residues before the CDR3 does, leaving the germline J gene to fill in the end. V usage is TRBV18 and J usage is TRBJ2-1; 8 bases fit TRBD2. With 3 bases clipped from V and 3 bases from J, the junction kept 7 bases outside the gene matches. The CDR3 sequence is 16 residues long. Germline CDR1 reads KGHSH; CDR2 reads LQKENI. This chain's CDR3 is CASSPTTSGVYNEQFF. The sequenced CDR3 bases are TGTGCCAGCTCACCTACTACTAGCGGAGTCTACAATGAG.

This clone was seen ten or more times. The CDR3 end lies 3 residues beyond the end of the read and is filled in from the germline J gene. The V call is TRBV20-1, the J call TRBJ2-2; TRBD2 agrees at 11 bases. V was clipped by 6 bases and J by 2 bases; unmatched bases: 14. The CDR3 has 18 residues. The germline V gene has CDR1 DFQATT and CDR2 SNEGSKA (reference sequence). CDR3 amino acids: CSAIFVAGGFRNTGELFF. Partial CDR3 DNA: TGCAGTGCCATCTTTGTAGCGGGAGGGTTTAGAAACACCGGGGAG.

The table lists this clone with many counts. The CDR3 end is not reached by the read, which stops 3 residues before it; the germline J gene fills it in. The chain recombines TRBV19 with TRBJ1-1, with D possibly matching TRBD1 (5 bases). Germline values: CDR1 LNHDA, CDR2 SQIVND (reference sequence). There are 13 residues in the CDR3. Between the trimmed V and J ends, which lost 8 bases and 4 bases, there was a span of 14 bases. The CDR3: CASSMGGVTEAFF. The DNA read from the CDR3 is TGTGCCAGTTCCATGGGGGGAGTCACTGAA.

This clone was seen at least ten times. The read is 3 residues too short to cover the CDR3 end, so that end is filled in from the germline J gene. This chain uses TRBV28 with TRBJ2-7, with 8 bases fitting TRBD2. Germline CDR1 is MDHEN and CDR2 is SYDVKM. J lost 0 bases, V lost 7 bases, and 5 bases had no gene match. The CDR3 consists of 14 residues. The CDR3: CASTFSGNSYEQYF. CDR3 DNA, as far as it was read: TGTGCCAGCACCTTTAGCGGGAACTCCTACGAG. Looking up the rest from reference TRBV28 and TRBJ2-7 gives the full variable domain: DVKVTQSSRYLVKRTGEKVFLECVQDMDHENMFWYRQDPGLGLRLIYFSYDVKMKEKGDIPEGYSVSREKKERFSLILESASTNQTSMYLCASTFSGNSYEQYFGPGTRLTVT.

The table lists this clone with a few counts. The sequenced fragment ends 3 residues before the CDR3 boundary, so the rest is inferred from the germline J gene. The chain uses TRBV2 and TRBJ1-3; D is unclear. Trimming removed 0 bases from V and 3 bases from J, with 18 bases in between. This CDR3 spans 18 amino acids. From germline, CDR1 is SNHLY and CDR2 FYNNEI. Incomplete CDR3 DNA: TGTGCCAGCAGTGAAGCTAGATTGCGCGGCGGAGGTGGAAACACC. This sequence encodes CASSEARLRGGGGNT. The entire CDR3 is CASSEARLRGGGGNTIYF.

This clone was found many times. Sequencing ends 3 residues short of the CDR3 end; the germline J gene provides the rest. The rearrangement uses TRBV19 and TRBJ1-2; D possibly corresponds to TRBD1 (6 bases). The CDR3 runs to 13 residues. Trimming shortened V by 5 bases and J by 6 bases, and 13 bases separated the two germline ends. Germline values: CDR1 LNHDA, CDR2 SQIVND (reference sequence). The covered CDR3 bases are TGTGCCAGTAGTTCGACAGGCGACAATGGC. It specifies CASSSTGDNG. From start to end, the CDR3 is CASSSTGDNGYTF.

This clone has at least ten counts. With the read ending 3 residues before the CDR3 end, the germline J gene is used to fill in that end. This chain joins TRBV10-3 and TRBJ1-5, with 9 bases that match TRBD1. Trimming took 0 bases from V and 8 from J; bases not matched to a gene: 5. The CDR3 sequence is 15 residues long. Germline CDR1 and CDR2: ENHRY and SYGVKD. CDR3 bases read: TGTGCCATCAGTGAGTCGGGGACAGGGAAAGAGCCC. Translating gives CAISESGTGKEP. The entire CDR3 reads CAISESGTGKEPQHF.

In its sample, this clone was seen many times. The CDR3 goes on 3 residues after the read ends, and that part is filled in from the germline J gene. This chain joins TRBV20-1 and TRBJ2-1; D possibly corresponds to TRBD2 (6 bases). The CDR3 length is 13 residues. The ends were cut back, 0 bases at V and 9 bases at J, with 12 bases in the middle. Per germline, CDR1 DFQATT and CDR2 SNEGSKA (reference sequence). CDR3 amino acids: CSAREIRRGEQFF. CDR3 DNA (partial): TGCAGTGCTAGAGAGATACGGCGGGGTGAG.

At least ten counts were recorded for this clone. The read is 3 residues too short to cover the CDR3 end, so that end is filled in from the germline J gene. This rearrangement joins TRBV13 to TRBJ2-5, with D uncertain. Per germline, CDR1 PRHDT and CDR2 FYEKMQ (reference sequence). The CDR3 is 13 residues long. V gave up 4 bases and J gave up 5 bases, with 11 bases separating them. This CDR3 reads CASSSRPVETQYF. The CDR3 bases that were read are TGTGCCAGCAGCTCCAGGCCCGTGGAGACC.

This clone showed up many times. From the germline J gene comes the end of the CDR3, since the read stops 3 residues before it. This chain links TRBV20-1 with TRBJ2-5; 7 bases line up with TRBD2. Germline V gene lookup returns CDR1 DFQATT and CDR2 SNEGSKA (reference sequence). V was pared by 8 bases and J by 2 bases, with 5 bases of the junction left unmatched. The CDR3 has 12 residues. The sequenced CDR3 bases are TGCAGTAAACTAGCGAAACAAGAGACC. It encodes CSKLAKQET. The whole CDR3 sequence reads CSKLAKQETQYF.

This clone showed up many times. With the read ending 3 residues before the CDR3 end, the germline J gene is used to fill in that end. V is TRBV20-1 and J is TRBJ2-4; TRBD2 matches 11 bases. The CDR3 sequence is 18 residues long. Losses at the gene ends were 3 bases for V and 0 bases for J; bases not matched to a gene: 10. Germline V lookup: CDR1 DFQATT, CDR2 SNEGSKA (reference sequence). CDR3 loop: CSAREGLAGALAKNIQYF. The sequenced part of the CDR3 DNA is TGCAGTGCTAGGGAAGGACTAGCGGGCGCCCTAGCCAAAAACATT.

This clone was detected many times. The read ends 3 residues early relative to the CDR3; the germline J gene fills the gap. The chain couples TRBV7-9 to TRBJ2-5; 8 bases agree with TRBD2. The CDR3 consists of 13 residues. Germline values: CDR1 SEHNR, CDR2 FQNEAQ (reference sequence). V shed 5 bases and J 5 bases; nucleotides not matched to a gene: 4. The CDR3 sequence is CASSRGGLETQYF. Partial CDR3 DNA: TGTGCCAGCAGCCGGGGGGGGTTGGAGACC.

There are many counts of this clone. The CDR3 goes on 3 residues after the read ends, and that part is filled in from the germline J gene. This chain connects TRBV30 to TRBJ2-1, with a possible D match to TRBD2 (5 bases). This CDR3 region has 13 residues. V lost 3 bases and J 3 bases, leaving 9 bases between the germline ends. Germline V lookup: CDR1 GTSNPN, CDR2 SVGIG (reference sequence). The CDR3 spells CAWRLDYYNEQFF. The CDR3 DNA, read in part, is TGTGCCTGGAGACTTGACTACTACAATGAG. Full variable domain (rest looked up from reference TRBV30 and TRBJ2-1): SQTIHQWPATLVQPVGSPLSLECTVEGTSNPNLYWYRQAAGRGLQLLFYSVGIGQISSEVPQNLSASRPQDRQFILSSKKLLLSDSGFYLCAWRLDYYNEQFFGPGTRLTVL.

This clone has ten or more counts. The CDR3 end falls 3 residues outside the read, so it is completed with the germline J gene. V usage is TRBV11-2 and J usage is TRBJ1-1; D remains unclear. V was cut by 1 base and J by 1 base, with 7 bases left in between. The CDR3 extends over 14 amino acids. Germline V gene data show CDR1 as SGHAT and CDR2 as FQNNGV. The CDR3 bases that were read are TGTGCCAGCAGCTTAGTCGTACAGAACACTGAA. Amino acid sequence: CASSLVVQNTE. The entire CDR3 sequence reads CASSLVVQNTEAFF. The full variable domain, completed using reference TRBV11-2 and TRBJ1-1, is EAGVAQSPRYKIIEKRQSVAFWCNPISGHATLYWYQQILGQGPKLLIQFQNNGVVDDSQLPKDRFSAERLKGVDSTLKIQPAKLEDSAVYLCASSLVVQNTEAFFGQGTRLTVV.

Ten or more counts support this clone. The CDR3 end lies 3 residues beyond the end of the read and is filled in from the germline J gene. The genes are TRBV7-6 and TRBJ1-5; D is unclear. Deletions cut 1 base from V and 4 bases from J, with 11 bases between. This CDR3 is 15 amino acids long. CDR1 and CDR2 (germline): SGHVS, FNYEAQ. The CDR3 loop reads CASSLGSRGNQPQHF. The covered CDR3 bases are TGTGCCAGCAGCTTAGGAAGTCGGGGAAATCAGCCC.

This clone was observed at least ten times. CDR3 bases read: TGTGCCAGCAGCCTAAGACAGGGGTTGAAGACC. Residues: CASSLRQGLKT. The complete CDR3 sequence is CASSLRQGLKTQYF. This chain links TRBV7-2 with TRBJ2-5, with TRBD1 matching 8 bases. From the germline J gene comes the end of the CDR3, since the read stops 3 residues before it. With V trimmed by 5 bases and J by 6 bases, 8 bases remained unmatched. The CDR3 runs to 14 residues. The V gene's germline CDR1 is SGHTA and CDR2 FQGNSA.

The table lists this clone with many counts. The missing CDR3 end, 3 residues past where the read stops, is filled in from the germline J gene. The rearrangement links TRBV7-9 to TRBJ1-2; D perhaps matches TRBD1 (5 bases). This CDR3 has 12 amino acids. Germline CDR1 is SEHNR and CDR2 is FQNEAQ (reference sequence). This chain's CDR3 is CASSLDRLGYTF. CDR3 DNA, as far as it was read: TGTGCCAGCAGCTTAGACAGGCTAGGC. Looking up the rest from reference TRBV7-9 and TRBJ1-2 gives the full variable domain: DTGVSQNPRHKITKRGQNVTFRCDPISEHNRLYWYRQTLGQGPEFLTYFQNEAQLEKSRLLSDRFSAERPKGSFSTLEIQRTEQGDSAMYLCASSLDRLGYTFGSGTRLTVV.